This note documents a single T cell receptor (beta chain) sequence. Trimming took 7 bases from V and 5 from J; bases not matched to a gene: 14. Germline V gene lookup returns CDR1 SGHRS and CDR2 YFSETQ. The CDR3 runs 16 residues. Those who participated ranged in age from roughly 18 to 90 years and resided in about two dozen US areas. Cohort assignment relied on participant-reported clinical history. The source of the sample is a study of blood T cell repertoires in COVID-19. Study-level information: COVID-19 samples, acute and convalescent, were from the United States, Italy and Spain.

Clones were read by immunoSEQ multiplex PCR, and TCRdb kept only the in-frame ones, dropping some. The sample records hundreds of thousands of clones, about 90% being singletons. The V call is TRBV5-1, the J call TRBJ2-3, with 9 bases that match TRBD2. Sequenced material: PBMCs or T cells enriched from blood (not recorded which). The origin of this receptor is a woman aged 18-35 years with acute COVID-19. The CDR3 region is CASGDLAGAGGDTQYF. In nucleotides, the CDR3 is TGCGCCAGCGGGGATTTAGCGGGAGCTGGAGGAGATACGCAGTATTTT. Using reference TRBV5-1 and TRBJ2-3 for the parts outside the CDR3, the full variable domain is KAGVTQTPRYLIKTRGQQVTLSCSPISGHRSVSWYQQTPGQGLQFLFEYFSETQRNKGNFPGRFSGRQFSNSRSEMNVSTLELGDSALYLCASGDLAGAGGDTQYFGPGTRLTVL.